This TCR beta chain emerged from a study of T cells in Graves' hyperthyroidism and ophthalmopathy (dated by TCRdb to about 2019). Background for the entire study: To identify TCR V-J signatures that set the groups apart, the researchers used a discovery cohort of 100 patients, made up of about 44 with Graves' ophthalmopathy and 57 with stable Graves' hyperthyroidism. Prospective prediction of ophthalmopathy was tested in an independent validation cohort consisting of some 20 hyperthyroidism patients and approximately 16 patients who later progressed to ophthalmopathy. The approximately 95 discovery patients were divided at random into training and test sets in a 7:3 ratio. In over five Graves' hyperthyroidism patients, the study also compared T-cell repertoires from thyroid tissue with T-cell repertoires from blood. Following sampling, methimazole starting at 30 mg daily was given to hyperthyroidism patients, and high-dose intravenous methylprednisolone was given to ophthalmopathy patients. The paper describes TCR Vbeta CDR3 sequencing of 130 to 150 peripheral blood samples, made up of some 40 ophthalmopathy patients, some 80 hyperthyroidism patients and some 17 progressor patients.

A patient counted as having stable Graves' hyperthyroidism if no progression to ophthalmopathy occurred over 18 months of follow-up. Hyperthyroidism patients were aged 18 to 65 years and newly diagnosed, with disease duration of less than 2 months. Exclusion was applied to patients with uncontrolled infections, other autoimmune diseases, pregnancy or lactation. Clinical symptoms, serum thyroxine and TRAb, thyroid ultrasound, and orbital computed tomography formed the basis for the diagnoses. Total RNA was extracted with Trizol reagent, and quality was checked on an Agilent 2100 Bioanalyzer. TCR beta CDR3 regions were amplified from RNA transcripts. The TCR CDR3 was subjected to a first round of RT-PCR using the HTBI primer set and the Qiagen OneStep RT-PCR kit. Libraries were constructed in a second round of multiplex PCR, after which size selection and purification were performed. Libraries were sequenced paired-end with 100 bp reads on an Illumina HiSeq2000. Processing in the source paper ran as follows. Raw data were processed with SOAPnuke, discarding reads with adapters, uncalled bases, mean Phred below 15, or no exact constant-primer or identifier match. COPE v1.2.5 was used to merge high-quality paired reads, and clonotypes were defined as unique nucleotide sequences. MiTCR v1.1 was used to align the clonotypes against IMGT TRBV, TRBD and TRBJ reference segments. Only V-J combinations with frequency above 0.0001, covering about 99% of repertoires, were analysed. The TCS score was defined as F50 (clonal expansion) divided by E x V (chaos), with BLOSUM62-based TCRdist calculated between CDR3 peptides within each V-J. Welch's t-statistics and random forest reduced around 520 V-J features to roughly 13, which were used in a naive Bayes classifier (R e1071). The Morisita-Horn index was used to measure how similar the thyroid and blood repertoires were. TCRdb reworked the public reads: Q25 trimming with fastp, MiXCR clone assembly, productive beta chains retained. When rows share a CDR3 protein, they turn into one entry using the most common DNA and genes. The V and J calls shown here were made by TCRdb, not taken from the authors' results. Here the sample has 450,000 to 700,000 distinct CDR3 sequences; about 45% occur a single time. The top ten hold about 8% of the sample.

What the study reported, not specific to this receptor: In cross-validation, a model built on a 13 V-J signature told ophthalmopathy apart from stable hyperthyroidism with under 90% sensitivity and approximately 84% specificity, and in testing the same model reached 80%/75%. No statistical method was used to fix the sample size in advance, and group allocation was not hidden from the investigators. Most expanded thyroid clonotypes (frequency above 0.001) were also found in blood, which suggests that blood repertoires may mirror thyroid immune responses. In validation, progression to ophthalmopathy was predicted by the model with more than 65% sensitivity and about 72% specificity, a median of 6.5 months before onset.

The CDR3 holds 15 amino acids from the cysteine to the phenylalanine. The only DNA kept is the CDR3, 45 bases in frame from the first base. The germline V gene encodes CDR1 SGHTA and CDR2 FQGTGA. Trimming removed 3 bases from V and 6 bases from J, leaving 17 bases between the germline ends. This clonotype was seen ten or more times. The target of this receptor is not known. Base quality data are lacking; no much larger clone is found one base away. This TCR derives from a young woman with Graves' hyperthyroidism. The sample was peripheral blood or thyroid tissue (not recorded which). The rearranged segments are TRBV7-3 and TRBJ1-1; the D gene is unclear. The CDR3 is CASSLTHGGRSEAFF. The DNA sequence is TGTGCCAGCAGCTTGACCCACGGAGGTCGCTCTGAAGCTTTCTTT.